These T cell receptor beta chains were read from a single sample in a study of T cell responses to AZD1222 COVID-19 vaccine. Assay: immunoSEQ multiplex PCR; the TCRdb copy retains only in-frame clones and omits some. The data hold 150,000 to 200,000 clones, with 87% observed a single time. The source was peripheral blood, collected on day 0 of MenACWY control vaccination. These receptors came from an adult in good health. Both conserved end residues are part of each CDR3. The D gene is left open where the match is weak. Expanded clones are given a class, and other clones once, few, many or no size at all.

TRBV5-5	.	TRBJ2-2	.	TGTGCCAGCAGCTTATGGCCGGGACATTCCACCGGGGAGCTGTTTTTT	CASSLWPGHSTGELFF
TRBV3-1/TRBV3-2	once	TRBJ1-2	.	TGTGCCAGCAGCGAGAGTCAGACTTATGGCTACACCTTC	CASSESQTYGYTF
TRBV5-6	.	TRBJ1-1	.	TGTGCCAGCAGCTATAGCGGGGCGGGGAACACTGAAGCTTTCTTT	CASSYSGAGNTEAFF
TRBV3-1/TRBV3-2	few	TRBJ2-7	TRBD1	TGTGCCAGCAGCCAAGAAGGGACAGCTTACGAGCAGTACTTC	CASSQEGTAYEQYF
TRBV9	.	TRBJ1-2	TRBD1	TGTGCCAGCAGCATCCGTCCCGGGACAGGGGGATATGGCTACACCTTC	CASSIRPGTGGYGYTF
TRBV4-1	.	TRBJ2-5	TRBD1	TGCGCCAGCAGCCAAGGGGACAGGGAGGAGACCCAGTACTTC	CASSQGDREETQYF
TRBV18	.	TRBJ1-5	.	TGTGCCAGCTCACCCGACGGGGGGGAGATACAGCCCCAGCATTTT	CASSPDGGEIQPQHF
TRBV6-2/TRBV6-3	.	TRBJ2-7	.	TGTGCCAGCAGTTACTCGGTGCAGGGATCATTACCCAGAGCCTACGAGCAGTACTTC	CASSYSVQGSLPRAYEQYF
TRBV14	.	TRBJ1-4	.	TGTGCCAGCAGCCGCGCCCGAGGGAAGGGTGAAAAACTGTTTTTT	CASSRARGKGEKLFF
TRBV21-1	.	TRBJ1-3	.	TGTGCCAGCAGCAAATTTATCCGGCACGGGGGGTGCCTCTCTGGAAACACCATATATTTT	CASSKFIRHGGCLSGNTIYF
TRBV7-9	.	TRBJ2-7	TRBD1	TGTGCCAGCAGCTCCTCGGGACAGCTCAACGAGCAGTACTTC	CASSSSGQLNEQYF
TRBV7-2	once	TRBJ2-7	TRBD1	TGTGCCAGCAGCGTAGGGACAGGGAGCTCCTACGAGCAGTACTTC	CASSVGTGSSYEQYF
TRBV3-1/TRBV3-2	.	TRBJ2-7	.	TGTGCCAGCAGCCACAACTCCTACGAGCAGTACTTC	CASSHNSYEQYF
TRBV2	.	TRBJ2-7	.	TGTGCCAGCAGGGGGGGCCGCTACGAGCAGTACTTC	CASRGGRYEQYF
TRBV6-5	.	TRBJ1-6	.	TGTGCCAGCAGCCCCGGACTGCCCTATAATTCACCCCTCCACTTT	CASSPGLPYNSPLHF
TRBV7-2	.	TRBJ2-7	.	TGTGCCAGCAGCTTAGGAGGGGGGGCCGTCTACGAGCAGTACTTC	CASSLGGGAVYEQYF
TRBV7-9	.	TRBJ2-2	TRBD1	TGTGCCAGCAGCTCCGGGACAGTTGAAGCCGGGGAGCTGTTTTTT	CASSSGTVEAGELFF
TRBV7-3	.	TRBJ1-1	TRBD1	TGTGCCAGCAGCCCGGGACAGGGGGAAAGGGCTTTCTTT	CASSPGQGERAFF
TRBV9	.	TRBJ2-2	.	TGTGCCAGCAGCTTTGGGACAAACACCGGGGAGCTGTTTTTT	CASSFGTNTGELFF
TRBV28	.	TRBJ1-4	.	TGTGCCAGCAGTTTTGGGGGGGCTAATGAAAAACTGTTTTTT	CASSFGGANEKLFF
TRBV5-6	.	TRBJ1-1	.	TGTGCCAGCAGCTTGGGGGTTATGAACACTGAAGCTTTCTTT	CASSLGVMNTEAFF
TRBV6-5	.	TRBJ2-1	.	TGTGCCGTTCACAGGGATGGGAGCTCCTACAATGAGCAGTTCTTC	CAVHRDGSSYNEQFF
TRBV7-3	.	TRBJ2-3	TRBD2	TGTGCCAGCAGCTTATCCGGGACTAGCGGGGGCGCGGGAGATACGCAGTATTTT	CASSLSGTSGGAGDTQYF
TRBV7-9	once	TRBJ2-7	.	TGTGCCAGCACCAACTCCTACGAGCAGTACTTC	CASTNSYEQYF
TRBV5-1	few	TRBJ2-7	TRBD1	TGCGCCAGCAGCGTGTCTTGGACAGGGGGGAGTGAGCAGTACTTC	CASSVSWTGGSEQYF
TRBV28	once	TRBJ1-2	.	TGTGCCAGCAGTCCACCCCACCGCTATGGCTACACCTTC	CASSPPHRYGYTF
TRBV27	.	TRBJ2-1	.	TGTGCCAGCAGTTTATCCTCAACGGGGCTCTACAATGAGCAGTTCTTC	CASSLSSTGLYNEQFF
TRBV5-6	once	TRBJ2-5	.	TGTGCCAGCAGCTTGGGGGAACGAGAGACCCAGTACTTC	CASSLGERETQYF
TRBV5-1	.	TRBJ2-1	TRBD1	TGCGCCAGCAGCTTGGGACAGGGTGAACTCTATGAGCAGTTCTTC	CASSLGQGELYEQFF
TRBV10-3	.	TRBJ1-1	.	TGTGCCATCAGTGATGGAGACAGGACGGCCATGAACACTGAAGCTTTCTTT	CAISDGDRTAMNTEAFF
TRBV10-3	once	TRBJ1-1	TRBD1	TGTGCCATCAGTGAGTATCGACAGGGTTCAAACACTGAAGCTTTCTTT	CAISEYRQGSNTEAFF
TRBV5-5	.	TRBJ1-6	.	TGTGCCAGCAGCTCCCAGGCGTGGGATTTCGCCAATTCACCCCTCCACTTT	CASSSQAWDFANSPLHF
TRBV7-2	.	TRBJ2-3	TRBD2	TGTGCCAGCAGCCCGATAGCGGGAGGGCGGGCAGATACGCAGTATTTT	CASSPIAGGRADTQYF
TRBV5-4	once	TRBJ1-1	.	TGTGCCAGCAGCTTGGAAATGAACACTGAAGCTTTCTTT	CASSLEMNTEAFF
TRBV19	.	TRBJ2-1	.	TGTGCCAGTAGTCTGGGTAGCGGCCTTGGATCCTACAATGAGCAGTTCTTC	CASSLGSGLGSYNEQFF
TRBV9	.	TRBJ1-6	.	TGTGCCAGCAGCGTTTCGGGGAATAGCAATTCACCCCTCCACTTT	CASSVSGNSNSPLHF
TRBV6-6	once	TRBJ2-1	TRBD1	TGTGCCAGCAGTTCACAGGGGATAAGGTACAATGAGCAGTTCTTC	CASSSQGIRYNEQFF
TRBV30	.	TRBJ2-2	TRBD1	TGTGCCTGGAGTTACCCGGGACAGGTTAACACCGGGGAGCTGTTTTTT	CAWSYPGQVNTGELFF